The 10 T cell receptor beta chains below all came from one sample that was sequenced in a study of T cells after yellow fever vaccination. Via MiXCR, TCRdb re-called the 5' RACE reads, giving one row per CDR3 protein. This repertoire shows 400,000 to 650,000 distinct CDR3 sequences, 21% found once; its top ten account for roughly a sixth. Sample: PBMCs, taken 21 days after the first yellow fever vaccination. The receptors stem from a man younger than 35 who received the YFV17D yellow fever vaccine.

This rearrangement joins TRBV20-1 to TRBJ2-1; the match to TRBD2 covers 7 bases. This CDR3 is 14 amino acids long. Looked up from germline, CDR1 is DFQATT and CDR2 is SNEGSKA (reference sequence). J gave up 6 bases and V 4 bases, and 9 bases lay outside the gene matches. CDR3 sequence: CSATAGGGANEQFF. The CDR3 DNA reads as TGCAGTGCTACTGCCGGCGGGGGTGCCAATGAGCAGTTCTTC.

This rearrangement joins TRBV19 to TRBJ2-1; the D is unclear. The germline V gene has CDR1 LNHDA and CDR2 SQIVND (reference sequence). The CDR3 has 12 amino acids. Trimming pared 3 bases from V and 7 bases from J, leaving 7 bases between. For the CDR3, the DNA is TGTGCCAGTAGTATCAAGGGAAATGAGCAGTTCTTC. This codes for CASSIKGNEQFF.

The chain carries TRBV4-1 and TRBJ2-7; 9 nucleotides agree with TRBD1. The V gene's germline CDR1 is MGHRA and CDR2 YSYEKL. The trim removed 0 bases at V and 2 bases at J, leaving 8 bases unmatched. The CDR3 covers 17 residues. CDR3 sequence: CASSQDQGQGSPYEQYF. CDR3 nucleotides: TGCGCCAGCAGCCAAGATCAGGGACAGGGAAGCCCCTACGAGCAGTACTTC.

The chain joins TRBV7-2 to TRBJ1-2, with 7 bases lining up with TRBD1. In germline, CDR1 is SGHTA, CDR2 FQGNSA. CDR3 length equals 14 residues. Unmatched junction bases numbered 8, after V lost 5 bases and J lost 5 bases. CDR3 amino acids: CASSPGQAGYGYTF. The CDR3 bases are TGTGCCAGCAGCCCCGGACAGGCGGGTTATGGCTACACCTTC.

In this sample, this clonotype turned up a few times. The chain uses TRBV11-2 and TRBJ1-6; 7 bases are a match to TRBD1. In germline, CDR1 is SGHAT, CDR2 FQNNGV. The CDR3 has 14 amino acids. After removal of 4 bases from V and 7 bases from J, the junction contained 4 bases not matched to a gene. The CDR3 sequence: CASSSPGQNSPLHF. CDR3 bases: TGTGCCAGCAGCTCCCCGGGACAGAATTCACCCCTCCACTTT.

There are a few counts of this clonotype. The CDR3 loop is CASSLGYTYEQYV. In DNA, the CDR3 is TGTGCCAGCAGCTTAGGCTATACCTACGAGCAGTACGTC. The genes are TRBV11-2 and TRBJ2-7; unclear D gene. V was pared by 1 base and J by 2 bases, with 6 bases between. CDR3 length equals 13 residues. Looked up from germline, CDR1 is SGHAT and CDR2 is FQNNGV.

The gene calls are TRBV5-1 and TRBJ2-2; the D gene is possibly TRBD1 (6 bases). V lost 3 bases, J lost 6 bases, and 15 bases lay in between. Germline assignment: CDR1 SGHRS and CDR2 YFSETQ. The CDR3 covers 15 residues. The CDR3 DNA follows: TGCGCCAGCAGCTCTGGCCGCCCAGGGGCCGGGGAGCTGTTTTTT. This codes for CASSSGRPGAGELFF.

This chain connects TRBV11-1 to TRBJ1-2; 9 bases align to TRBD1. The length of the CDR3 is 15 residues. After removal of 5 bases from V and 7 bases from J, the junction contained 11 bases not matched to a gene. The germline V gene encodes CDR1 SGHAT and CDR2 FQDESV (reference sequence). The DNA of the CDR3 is TGTGCCAGCAGCCCAGACGTGGGACAGGGTACTGGCTACACCTTC. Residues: CASSPDVGQGTGYTF.

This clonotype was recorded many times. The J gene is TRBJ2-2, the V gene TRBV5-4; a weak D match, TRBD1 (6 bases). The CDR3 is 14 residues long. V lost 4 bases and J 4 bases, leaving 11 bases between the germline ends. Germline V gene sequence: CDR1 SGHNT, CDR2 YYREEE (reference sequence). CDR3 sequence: CASSAGVATGELFF. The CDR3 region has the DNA TGTGCCAGCAGCGCAGGGGTGGCCACCGGGGAGCTGTTTTTT.

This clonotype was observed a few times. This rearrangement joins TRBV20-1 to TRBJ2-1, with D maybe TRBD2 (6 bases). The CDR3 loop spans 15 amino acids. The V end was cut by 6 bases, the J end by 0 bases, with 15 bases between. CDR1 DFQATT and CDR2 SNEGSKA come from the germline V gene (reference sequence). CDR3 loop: CSAPPGGFSYNEQFF. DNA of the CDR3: TGCAGTGCCCCCCCCGGGGGATTCTCCTACAATGAGCAGTTCTTC.